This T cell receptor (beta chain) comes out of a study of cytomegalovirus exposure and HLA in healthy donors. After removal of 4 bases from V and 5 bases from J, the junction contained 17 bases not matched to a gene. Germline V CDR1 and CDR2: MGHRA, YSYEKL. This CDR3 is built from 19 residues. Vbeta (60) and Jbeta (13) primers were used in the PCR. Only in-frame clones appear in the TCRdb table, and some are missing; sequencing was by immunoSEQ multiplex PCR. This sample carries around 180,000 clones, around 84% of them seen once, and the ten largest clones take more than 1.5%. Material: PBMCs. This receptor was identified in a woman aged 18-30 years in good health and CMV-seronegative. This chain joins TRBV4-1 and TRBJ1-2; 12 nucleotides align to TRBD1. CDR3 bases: TGCGCCAGCAGCCTTCCCCCTTCCGGGACAGGGGGCTTAGGGTATGGCTACACCTTC. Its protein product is CASSLPPSGTGGLGYGYTF.